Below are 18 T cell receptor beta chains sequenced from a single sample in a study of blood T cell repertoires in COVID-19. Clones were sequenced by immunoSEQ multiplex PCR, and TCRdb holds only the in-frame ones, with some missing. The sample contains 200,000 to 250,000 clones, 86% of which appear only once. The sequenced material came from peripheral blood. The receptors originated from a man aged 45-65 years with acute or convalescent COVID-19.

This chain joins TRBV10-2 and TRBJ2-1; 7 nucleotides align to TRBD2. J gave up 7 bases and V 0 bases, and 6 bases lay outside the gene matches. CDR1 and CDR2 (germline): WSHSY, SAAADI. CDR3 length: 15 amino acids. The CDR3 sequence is CASSESRTSGNEQFF. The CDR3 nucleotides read TGCGCCAGCAGTGAGTCCCGGACTAGTGGGAATGAGCAGTTCTTC.

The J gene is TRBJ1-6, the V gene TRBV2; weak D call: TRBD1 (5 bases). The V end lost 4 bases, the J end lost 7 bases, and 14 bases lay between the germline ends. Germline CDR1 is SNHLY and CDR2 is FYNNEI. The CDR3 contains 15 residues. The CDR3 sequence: CASSVARVTNSPLHF. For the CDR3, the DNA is TGTGCCAGCAGTGTTGCCAGGGTGACCAATTCACCCCTCCACTTT.

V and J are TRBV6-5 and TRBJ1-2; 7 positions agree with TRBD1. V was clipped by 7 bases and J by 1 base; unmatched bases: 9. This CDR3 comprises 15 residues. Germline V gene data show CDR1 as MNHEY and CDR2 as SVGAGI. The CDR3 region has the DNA TGTGCCAGCAACTATGGACAGGACTTTAACTATGGCTACACCTTC. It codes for CASNYGQDFNYGYTF.

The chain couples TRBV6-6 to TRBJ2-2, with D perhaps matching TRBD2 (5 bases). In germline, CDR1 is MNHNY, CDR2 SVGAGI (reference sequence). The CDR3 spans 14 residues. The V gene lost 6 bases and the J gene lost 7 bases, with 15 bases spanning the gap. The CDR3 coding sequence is TGTGCCAGCAGGGACTCAGGACGGGGCGGGGAGCTGTTTTTT. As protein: CASRDSGRGGELFF.

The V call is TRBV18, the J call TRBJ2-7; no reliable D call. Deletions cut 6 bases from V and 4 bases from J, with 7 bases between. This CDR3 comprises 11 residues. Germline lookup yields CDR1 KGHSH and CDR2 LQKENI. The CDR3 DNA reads TGTGCCAGCTCCCTCGAGTACGAGCAGTACTTC. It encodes CASSLEYEQYF.

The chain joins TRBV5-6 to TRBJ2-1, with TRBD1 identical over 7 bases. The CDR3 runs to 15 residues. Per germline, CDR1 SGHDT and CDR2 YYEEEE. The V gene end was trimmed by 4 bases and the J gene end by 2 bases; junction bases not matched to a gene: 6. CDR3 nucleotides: TGTGCCAGCAGCATTGCCGGGACAGCCTACAATGAGCAGTTCTTC. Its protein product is CASSIAGTAYNEQFF.

The CDR3 DNA follows: TGCGCCAGCAGCCAGGATCCAGGGTTCACTGAAGCTTTCTTT. Amino acid sequence: CASSQDPGFTEAFF. The chain carries TRBV4-1 and TRBJ1-1; D might be TRBD1 (5 bases). The CDR3 runs to 14 residues. Trimming pared 3 bases from V and 4 bases from J, leaving 12 bases between. CDR1 is MGHRA and CDR2 is YSYEKL in the germline V gene.

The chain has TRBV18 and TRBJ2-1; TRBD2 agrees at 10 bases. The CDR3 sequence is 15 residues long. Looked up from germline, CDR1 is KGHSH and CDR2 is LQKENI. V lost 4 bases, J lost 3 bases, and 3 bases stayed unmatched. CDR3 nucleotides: TGTGCCAGCTCACAGCGGGGGGGATTCTACAATGAGCAGTTCTTC. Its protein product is CASSQRGGFYNEQFF.

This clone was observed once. In DNA, the CDR3 is TGTGCCAGCTCTCTGGGACAGGAGTACGAGCAGTACTTC. Amino acid sequence: CASSLGQEYEQYF. J is TRBJ2-7 and V is TRBV18; 8 positions match TRBD1. The junction had 5 bases not matched to a gene; V was cut back by 6 bases and J by 4 bases. The CDR3 totals 13 residues. The V gene's germline CDR1 is KGHSH and CDR2 LQKENI.

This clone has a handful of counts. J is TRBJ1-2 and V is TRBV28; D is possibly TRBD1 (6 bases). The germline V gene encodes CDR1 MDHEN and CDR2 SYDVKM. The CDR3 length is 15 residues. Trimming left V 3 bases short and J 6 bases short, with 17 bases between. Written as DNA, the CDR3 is TGTGCCAGCAGTTTGCCTTTTAAGGGGGTGGATGGCTACACCTTC. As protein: CASSLPFKGVDGYTF.

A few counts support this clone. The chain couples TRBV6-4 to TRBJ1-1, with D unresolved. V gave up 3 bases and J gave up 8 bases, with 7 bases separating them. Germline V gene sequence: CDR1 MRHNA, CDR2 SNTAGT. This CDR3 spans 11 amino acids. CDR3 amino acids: CASSEYAEAFF. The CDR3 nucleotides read TGTGCCAGCAGTGAATACGCGGAAGCTTTCTTT.

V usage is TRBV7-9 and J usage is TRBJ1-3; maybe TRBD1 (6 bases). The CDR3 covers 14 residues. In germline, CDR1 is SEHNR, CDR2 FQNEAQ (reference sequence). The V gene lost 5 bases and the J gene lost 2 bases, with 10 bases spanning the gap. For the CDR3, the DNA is TGTGCCAGCAGCCACAGGGAGCCTGGAAACACCATATATTTT. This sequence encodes CASSHREPGNTIYF.

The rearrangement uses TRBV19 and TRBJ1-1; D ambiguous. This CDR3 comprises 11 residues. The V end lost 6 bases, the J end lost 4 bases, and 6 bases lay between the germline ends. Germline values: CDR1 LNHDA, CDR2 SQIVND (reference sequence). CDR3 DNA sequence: TGTGCCAGTAGCGGGAGCACTGAAGCTTTCTTT. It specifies CASSGSTEAFF.

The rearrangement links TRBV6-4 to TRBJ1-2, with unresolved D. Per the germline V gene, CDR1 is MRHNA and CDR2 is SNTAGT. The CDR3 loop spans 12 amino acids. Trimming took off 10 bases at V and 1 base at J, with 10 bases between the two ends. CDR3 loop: CAIPSDNYGYTF. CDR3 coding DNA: TGTGCCATCCCGTCAGATAACTATGGCTACACCTTC.

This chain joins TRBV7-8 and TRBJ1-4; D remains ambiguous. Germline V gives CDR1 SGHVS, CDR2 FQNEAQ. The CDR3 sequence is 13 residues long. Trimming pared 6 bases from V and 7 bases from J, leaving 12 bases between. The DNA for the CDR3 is TGTGCCAGCAGTTACTTAGAGGGTGAAAAACTGTTTTTT. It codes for CASSYLEGEKLFF.

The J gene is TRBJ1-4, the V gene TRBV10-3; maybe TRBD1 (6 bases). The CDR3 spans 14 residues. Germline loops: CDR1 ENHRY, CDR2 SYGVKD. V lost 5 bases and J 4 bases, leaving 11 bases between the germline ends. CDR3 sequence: CAISSGVGNEKLFF. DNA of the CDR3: TGTGCCATCAGTTCAGGGGTGGGTAATGAAAAACTGTTTTTT.

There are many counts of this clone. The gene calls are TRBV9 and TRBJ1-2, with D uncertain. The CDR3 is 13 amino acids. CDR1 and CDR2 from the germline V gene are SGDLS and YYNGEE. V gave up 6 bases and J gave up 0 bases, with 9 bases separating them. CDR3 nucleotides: TGTGCCAGCACCCCAGATTCTAACTATGGCTACACCTTC. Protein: CASTPDSNYGYTF.

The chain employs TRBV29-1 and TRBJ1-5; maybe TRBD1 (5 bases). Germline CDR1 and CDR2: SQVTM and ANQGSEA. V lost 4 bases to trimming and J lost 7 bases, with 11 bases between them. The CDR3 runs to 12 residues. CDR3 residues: CSVAWGGQPQHF. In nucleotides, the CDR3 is TGCAGCGTTGCCTGGGGCGGACAGCCCCAGCATTTT.